This T cell receptor (beta chain) originates from a study of blood T cell repertoires in COVID-19. The method was immunoSEQ multiplex PCR; TCRdb's version includes in-frame clones alone and lacks a portion of them. The sample lists about 120,000 clones, about 91% occurring once. Sequencing input: peripheral blood. This TCR came from a woman aged 50 to 60 with active or convalescent COVID-19.

The CDR3 nucleotides read TGTGCCAGTAGTATAGCGGGAGGGCTCTACAATGAGCAGTTCTTC. This codes for CASSIAGGLYNEQFF. V gene TRBV19 combines with J gene TRBJ2-1, with 8 bases lining up with TRBD2. The germline V gene encodes CDR1 LNHDA and CDR2 SQIVND (reference sequence). V gave up 1 base and J gave up 3 bases; unmatched junction bases: 2. The CDR3 has 15 amino acids. The variable domain in full, completed from reference TRBV19 and TRBJ2-1, reads DGGITQSPKYLFRKEGQNVTLSCEQNLNHDAMYWYRQDPGQGLRLIYYSQIVNDFQKGDIAEGYSVSREKKESFPLTVTSAQKNPTAFYLCASSIAGGLYNEQFFGPGTRLTVL.